These 17 T cell receptor beta chains originate from one sample sequenced in a study of blood T cell repertoires in COVID-19. Libraries were prepared by immunoSEQ multiplex PCR; TCRdb keeps only in-frame clonotypes and omits some of them. Here the sample spans roughly 67,000 clones, approximately 84% being singletons. Sample: peripheral blood. These receptors came from a middle-aged man with active COVID-19.

A few counts support this clone. The chain has TRBV19 and TRBJ1-2; 11 bases agree with TRBD1. Germline V gives CDR1 LNHDA, CDR2 SQIVND (reference sequence). V dropped 4 bases and J dropped 6; count of bases not matched to a gene: 1. This CDR3 has 13 residues. The CDR3 loop reads CASSTDRGHGYTF. As DNA, the CDR3 is TGTGCCAGTAGTACGGACAGGGGGCATGGCTACACCTTC.

The chain couples TRBV18 to TRBJ1-5; 7 bases map to TRBD1. V dropped 3 bases and J dropped 4; count of bases not matched to a gene: 6. This CDR3 comprises 15 residues. CDR1 is KGHSH, CDR2 LQKENI, per germline. In DNA, the CDR3 is TGTGCCAGCTCACCCACAGGGGATCCGAATCAGCCCCAGCATTTT. It codes for CASSPTGDPNQPQHF.

The table lists this clone with a count of one. The rearrangement joins TRBV15 to TRBJ2-1; tentative D call: TRBD1 (6 bases). The CDR3 contains 16 residues. V lost 0 bases to trimming and J lost 0 bases, with 9 bases between them. Germline V gives CDR1 LNHNV, CDR2 YYDKDF (reference sequence). In DNA form, the CDR3 reads TGTGCCACCAGCAGAGATACAGGGTCCTCCTACAATGAGCAGTTCTTC. The encoded protein is CATSRDTGSSYNEQFF.

The genes are TRBV7-2 and TRBJ2-3, with TRBD1 matching over 9 bases. The CDR3 is made up of 17 amino acids. Germline CDR1 reads SGHTA; CDR2 reads FQGNSA. The trim removed 1 base at V and 2 bases at J, leaving 7 bases unmatched. CDR3 sequence: CASSLGSGTGTTDTQYF. The CDR3 nucleotides read TGTGCCAGCAGCTTAGGATCCGGGACAGGGACCACAGATACGCAGTATTTT.

V usage is TRBV4-1 and J usage is TRBJ1-1; TRBD1 is a possible D gene (6 bases). The V end was cut by 4 bases, the J end by 4 bases, with 19 bases between. The CDR3 totals 16 residues. Looked up from germline, CDR1 is MGHRA and CDR2 is YSYEKL. The CDR3 region is CASSPTGQGRVTEAFF. The CDR3 nucleotides read TGCGCCAGCAGCCCTACCGGGCAGGGGCGGGTCACTGAAGCTTTCTTT.

This clone was seen more than once but under ten times. The chain has TRBV10-3 and TRBJ2-3; 9 nucleotides align to TRBD1. CDR1 and CDR2 (germline): ENHRY, SYGVKD. V was pared by 6 bases and J by 7 bases, with 20 bases of the junction left unmatched. The CDR3 is made up of 18 amino acids. The CDR3 DNA is TGTGCCATCAGAGACACAGGGGGCCATCAACTTTGGTCGTATACGCAGTATTTT. It encodes CAIRDTGGHQLWSYTQYF.

This rearrangement joins TRBV6-5 to TRBJ2-7; D may be TRBD1 (6 bases). The V gene's germline CDR1 is MNHEY and CDR2 SVGAGI. Trimming pared 8 bases from V and 1 base from J, leaving 12 bases between. The CDR3 consists of 13 residues. This chain's CDR3 is CASHGTPSYEQYF. CDR3 nucleotide sequence: TGTGCCAGCCACGGGACACCGTCCTACGAGCAGTACTTC.

The chain joins TRBV18 to TRBJ1-2; D is possibly TRBD1 (5 bases). Germline V gene data show CDR1 as KGHSH and CDR2 as LQKENI. V lost 3 bases and J 7 bases, leaving 9 bases between the germline ends. This CDR3 is built from 12 residues. The CDR3 loop is CASSPEDSGYTF. The CDR3 nucleotides read TGTGCCAGCTCACCGGAAGACAGTGGCTACACCTTC.

The J gene is TRBJ1-6, the V gene TRBV19; 7 bases are a match to TRBD1. The germline gives CDR1 LNHDA, CDR2 SQIVND (reference sequence). After removal of 7 bases from V and 9 bases from J, the junction contained 9 bases not matched to a gene. The CDR3 sequence is 14 residues long. This CDR3 is CASKGEGTVSPLHF. In DNA, the CDR3 is TGTGCCAGTAAAGGCGAGGGGACAGTTTCACCCCTCCACTTT. Drawing the rest from reference TRBV19 and TRBJ1-6, the complete variable domain is DGGITQSPKYLFRKEGQNVTLSCEQNLNHDAMYWYRQDPGQGLRLIYYSQIVNDFQKGDIAEGYSVSREKKESFPLTVTSAQKNPTAFYLCASKGEGTVSPLHFGNGTRLTVT.

The chain links TRBV11-3 to TRBJ2-5; D unresolved. Germline lookup yields CDR1 SGHNT and CDR2 YENEEA. CDR3 size: 12 residues. Trimming removed 5 bases from V and 3 bases from J, with 7 bases in between. The CDR3 reads CASSHGEETQYF. CDR3 nucleotides: TGTGCCAGCAGCCACGGAGAAGAGACCCAGTACTTC.

The chain is built from TRBV12-3 or TRBV12-4 and TRBJ1-2; D unresolved. The V end lost 4 bases, the J end lost 5 bases, and 11 bases lay between the germline ends. This CDR3 region has 13 residues. CDR3 in amino acids: CASSSQALYGYTF. CDR3 DNA sequence: TGTGCCAGCAGTTCCCAGGCTCTGTATGGCTACACCTTC.

CDR3 in DNA: TGTGCCAGCAGCCAAGAGGGGGCACTAGCGGGAGAGGGGGAGACCCAGTACTTC. Protein product: CASSQEGALAGEGETQYF. This rearrangement joins TRBV3-1 (or the pseudogene TRBV3-2) to TRBJ2-5, with 11 bases identical to TRBD2. CDR1 is LGHDT, CDR2 YNNKEL, per germline (reference sequence). The ends lost 0 bases at V and 5 bases at J; junction bases unmatched: 11. CDR3 length: 18 residues.

The chain couples TRBV7-9 to TRBJ2-5, with D unclear. Germline CDR1 and CDR2: SEHNR and FQNEAQ (reference sequence). The CDR3 totals 11 residues. Trimming took off 1 base at V and 14 bases at J, with 11 bases between the two ends. CDR3: CASSLGAGGYF. DNA of the CDR3: TGTGCCAGCAGCTTAGGGGCAGGTGGTTACTTC.

The chain recombines TRBV20-1 with TRBJ1-1; no clear D gene. The CDR3 is 11 residues long. V was clipped by 6 bases and J by 0 bases, with 5 bases between them. Germline CDR1 is DFQATT and CDR2 is SNEGSKA (reference sequence). CDR3 region: CSAPVNTEAFF. The CDR3 coding sequence is TGCAGTGCCCCAGTGAACACTGAAGCTTTCTTT.

This clone was seen only once. The gene calls are TRBV20-1 and TRBJ2-3; 7 nucleotides agree with TRBD2. Germline V gene data show CDR1 as DFQATT and CDR2 as SNEGSKA (reference sequence). The junction had 6 bases not matched to a gene; V was cut back by 6 bases and J by 9 bases. The CDR3 contains 11 residues. The CDR3 spells CSAATGGTQYF. CDR3 nucleotides: TGCAGTGCCGCGACGGGGGGAACGCAGTATTTT.

The genes are TRBV10-3 and TRBJ2-1; 8 bases align to TRBD2. Germline V gene data show CDR1 as ENHRY and CDR2 as SYGVKD. V was clipped by 4 bases and J by 5 bases; unmatched bases: 10. The CDR3 extends over 16 amino acids. The CDR3 DNA reads TGTGCCATCAGTGTTCGGAGCGGGGGCCCAGACAATGAGCAGTTCTTC. This gives the protein CAISVRSGGPDNEQFF.

V and J are TRBV5-1 and TRBJ1-2; a possible D gene is TRBD1 (5 bases). The CDR3 consists of 12 residues. Germline-derived CDR1 and CDR2 are SGHRS and YFSETQ. The germline V and J ends were trimmed by 4 bases and 5 bases, with 9 bases remaining between them. The CDR3 loop reads CASSPDSYGYTF. The CDR3, as DNA: TGCGCCAGCAGCCCAGACAGTTATGGCTACACCTTC. Supplemented by reference TRBV5-1 and TRBJ1-2, the full variable domain reads KAGVTQTPRYLIKTRGQQVTLSCSPISGHRSVSWYQQTPGQGLQFLFEYFSETQRNKGNFPGRFSGRQFSNSRSEMNVSTLELGDSALYLCASSPDSYGYTFGSGTRLTVV.